These 14 T cell receptor beta chains came from one sample sequenced in a study of OX40 agonist ivuxolimab in advanced cancers. This table comes from immunoSEQ multiplex PCR, and its TCRdb copy is limited to in-frame clones, with some not included. The sample contains more than 45,000 clones, 82% of which appear only once. The sequencing used CD4+ or CD8+ T cells sorted from blood, collected in a trial of the OX40 agonist ivuxolimab. The origin of the receptors is an adult with an advanced solid tumor such as melanoma, head and neck, liver or kidney cancer.

This chain connects TRBV6-1 to TRBJ1-2, with D unresolved. Per the germline V gene, CDR1 is MNHNS and CDR2 is SASEGT. Trimming took off 7 bases at V and 4 bases at J, with 13 bases between the two ends. This CDR3 has 13 amino acids. In DNA, the CDR3 is TGTGCCAGCAATACGGACGTCATCTATGGCTACACCTTC. Protein product: CASNTDVIYGYTF.

The chain carries TRBV5-1 and TRBJ2-1; TRBD2 matches at 11 bases. This CDR3 is built from 15 residues. CDR1 SGHRS and CDR2 YFSETQ come from the germline V gene. V lost 9 bases to trimming and J lost 1 base; unmatched junction nucleotides: 6. Written as DNA, the CDR3 is TGCGCCACCTCCGGGACTAGCGGATCCTACAATGAGCAGTTCTTC. It codes for CATSGTSGSYNEQFF.

V gene TRBV5-4 combines with J gene TRBJ2-3, with D perhaps TRBD1 or TRBD2 (5 bases each). The ends were cut back, 5 bases at V and 0 bases at J, with 13 bases in the middle. CDR1 and CDR2 from the germline V gene are SGHNT and YYREEE (reference sequence). This CDR3 is built from 15 residues. CDR3 DNA: TGTGCCAGCAGTCGGGACCTACCTAGCACAGATACGCAGTATTTT. Its protein product is CASSRDLPSTDTQYF.

The chain employs TRBV2 and TRBJ2-3; 14 nucleotides match TRBD2. The CDR3 is made up of 16 amino acids. V was clipped by 6 bases and J by 3 bases; unmatched bases: 5. In germline, CDR1 is SNHLY, CDR2 FYNNEI. CDR3 sequence: CASRKGTSGRTDTQYF. CDR3 sequence (DNA): TGTGCCAGCAGAAAGGGGACTAGCGGGAGAACAGATACGCAGTATTTT.

This clone was observed a handful of times. This chain connects TRBV30 to TRBJ1-5, with a tentative D call TRBD1 (5 bases). Trimming took 3 bases from V and 7 from J, leaving 13 bases between them. Germline lookup yields CDR1 GTSNPN and CDR2 SVGIG (reference sequence). The length of the CDR3 is 13 residues. The CDR3: CAWRGTSGQPQHF. In nucleotides, the CDR3 is TGTGCCTGGAGAGGGACCTCTGGCCAGCCCCAGCATTTT.

This chain connects TRBV4-1 to TRBJ2-7, with D unresolved. V lost 0 bases, J lost 0 bases, and 12 bases lay in between. This CDR3 is built from 16 residues. CDR1 MGHRA and CDR2 YSYEKL come from the germline V gene. Here the CDR3 DNA reads TGCGCCAGCAGCCAAGACCCCAGCCTAAGCTCCTACGAGCAGTACTTC. It is translated as CASSQDPSLSSYEQYF.

The CDR3 loop is CASSYIGTGGEKLFF. The CDR3 nucleotides are TGTGCCAGCAGTTATATCGGGACAGGGGGTGAAAAACTGTTTTTT. This chain uses TRBV6-5 with TRBJ1-4, with TRBD1 identical over 11 bases. This CDR3 has 15 amino acids. Per the germline V gene, CDR1 is MNHEY and CDR2 is SVGAGI. J gave up 7 bases and V 3 bases, and 4 bases lay outside the gene matches.

The CDR3 DNA follows: TGCGCCAGCAGCTACCACCGGGACTACCCTTACGAGCAGTACTTC. Amino acids: CASSYHRDYPYEQYF. The chain recombines TRBV4-1 with TRBJ2-7, with TRBD2 matching 7 bases. With V trimmed by 5 bases and J by 4 bases, 11 bases remained unmatched. Germline V gene lookup returns CDR1 MGHRA and CDR2 YSYEKL. The length of the CDR3 is 15 residues.

The chain combines TRBV11-2 with TRBJ2-4; TRBD2 matches at 10 bases. The CDR3 is 14 residues long. J was trimmed by 4 bases and V by 6 bases; bases with no gene match: 3. Germline lookup yields CDR1 SGHAT and CDR2 FQNNGV. CDR3 nucleotide sequence: TGTGCCAGCAGTATGACTAGCGGGAAAAACATTCAGTACTTC. It yields the protein CASSMTSGKNIQYF.

Worth noting for this clone: The junction does not match germline at one end; this may be a read error. CDR3 residues: CAGSNYHSGNTIYF. DNA for the CDR3: TGTGCCGGGAGTAATTACCACTCTGGAAACACCATATATTTT. The rearrangement links TRBV30 to TRBJ1-3; D remains unclear. CDR1 and CDR2 (germline): GTSNPN, SVGIG (reference sequence). The CDR3 has 14 amino acids.

This clone was counted only a few times. V is TRBV6-1 and J is TRBJ2-7; 8 bases match TRBD2. The V and J ends lost 6 bases and 5 bases, in that order; junction bases with no gene match: 9. CDR1 is MNHNS and CDR2 is SASEGT in the germline V gene. This CDR3 comprises 14 residues. CDR3 nucleotides: TGTGCCAGCAGCCTTGGACTAGCAGGCGACGAGCAGTACTTC. This codes for CASSLGLAGDEQYF.

The gene calls are TRBV5-5 and TRBJ1-6; a weak D match, TRBD1 (5 bases). CDR3 length: 17 amino acids. The V gene lost 4 bases and the J gene lost 8 bases, with 22 bases spanning the gap. Germline CDR1 and CDR2: SGHKS and YYEKEE (reference sequence). DNA for the CDR3: TGTGCCAGCAGCCCGGCGAGACAGCCCCTTCTTGATTCACCCCTCCACTTT. Amino acid sequence: CASSPARQPLLDSPLHF.

The sample holds a few counts of this clone. This chain joins TRBV19 and TRBJ1-5; D unresolved. Germline V gene lookup returns CDR1 LNHDA and CDR2 SQIVND (reference sequence). This CDR3 spans 14 amino acids. Trimming removed 3 bases from V and 0 bases from J, with 6 bases in between. Here the CDR3 DNA reads TGTGCCAGTAGTATGGGTATTAGCAATCAGCCCCAGCATTTT. Its translation is CASSMGISNQPQHF.

The chain recombines TRBV19 with TRBJ2-1; tentatively, D is TRBD1 (8 bases). The ends were cut back, 3 bases at V and 6 bases at J, with 12 bases in the middle. CDR1 and CDR2 from the germline V gene are LNHDA and SQIVND (reference sequence). The CDR3 spans 14 residues. CDR3 loop: CASSMDREGNEQFF. The CDR3 region has the DNA TGTGCCAGTAGTATGGACAGGGAGGGCAATGAGCAGTTCTTC.